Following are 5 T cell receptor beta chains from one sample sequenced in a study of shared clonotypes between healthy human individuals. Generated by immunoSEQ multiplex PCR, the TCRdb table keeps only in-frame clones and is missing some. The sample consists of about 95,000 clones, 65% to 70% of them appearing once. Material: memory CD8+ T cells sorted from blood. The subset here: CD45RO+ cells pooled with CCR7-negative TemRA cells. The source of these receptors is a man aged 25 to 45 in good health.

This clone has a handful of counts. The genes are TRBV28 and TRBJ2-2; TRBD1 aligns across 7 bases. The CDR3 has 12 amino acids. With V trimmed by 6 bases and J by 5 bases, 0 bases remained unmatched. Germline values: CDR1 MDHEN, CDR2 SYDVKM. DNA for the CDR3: TGTGCCAGCAGCAGGGGGACCGGGGAGCTGTTTTTT. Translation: CASSRGTGELFF.

The CDR3 loop is CASSLEAGAYYEQYF. CDR3 sequence (DNA): TGTGCCAGCAGCTTAGAAGCGGGAGCCTACTACGAGCAGTACTTC. This chain links TRBV7-9 with TRBJ2-7; 8 nucleotides align to TRBD2. V lost 1 base to trimming and J lost 3 bases; unmatched junction nucleotides: 5. This CDR3 is 15 amino acids long. Germline values: CDR1 SEHNR, CDR2 FQNEAQ (reference sequence).

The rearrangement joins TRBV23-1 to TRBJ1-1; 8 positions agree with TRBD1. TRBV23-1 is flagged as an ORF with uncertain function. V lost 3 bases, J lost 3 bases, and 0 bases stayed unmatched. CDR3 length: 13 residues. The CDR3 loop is CASSHRGHTEAFF. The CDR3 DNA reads TGCGCCAGCAGTCACAGGGGGCACACTGAAGCTTTCTTT.

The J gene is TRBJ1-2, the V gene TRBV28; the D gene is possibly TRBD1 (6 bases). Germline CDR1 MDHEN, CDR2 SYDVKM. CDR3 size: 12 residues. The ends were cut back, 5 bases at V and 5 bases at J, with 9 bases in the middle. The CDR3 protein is CASSKGQYGYTF. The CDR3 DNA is TGTGCCAGCAGTAAAGGACAGTATGGCTACACCTTC.

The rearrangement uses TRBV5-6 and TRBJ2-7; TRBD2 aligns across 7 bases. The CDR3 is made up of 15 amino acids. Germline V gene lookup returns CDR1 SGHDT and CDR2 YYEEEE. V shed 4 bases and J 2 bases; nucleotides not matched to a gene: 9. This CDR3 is CASSRGGLLAYEQYF. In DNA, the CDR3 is TGTGCCAGCAGCCGGGGAGGGCTCCTCGCCTACGAGCAGTACTTC.